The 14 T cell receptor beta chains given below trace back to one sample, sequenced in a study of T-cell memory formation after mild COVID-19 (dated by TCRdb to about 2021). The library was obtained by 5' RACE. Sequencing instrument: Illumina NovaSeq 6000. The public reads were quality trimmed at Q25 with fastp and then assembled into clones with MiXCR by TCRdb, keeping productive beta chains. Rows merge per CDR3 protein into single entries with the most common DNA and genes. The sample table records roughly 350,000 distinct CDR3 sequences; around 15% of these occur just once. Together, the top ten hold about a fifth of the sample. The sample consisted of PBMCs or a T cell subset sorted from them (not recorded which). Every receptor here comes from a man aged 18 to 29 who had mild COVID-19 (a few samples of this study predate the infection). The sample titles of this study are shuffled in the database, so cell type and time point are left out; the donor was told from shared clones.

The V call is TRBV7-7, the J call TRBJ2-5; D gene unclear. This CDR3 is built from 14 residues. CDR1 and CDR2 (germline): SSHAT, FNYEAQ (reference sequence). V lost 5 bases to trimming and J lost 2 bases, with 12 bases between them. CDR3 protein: CASSRRFGQETQYF. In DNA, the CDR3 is TGTGCCAGCAGCCGCCGGTTTGGACAAGAGACCCAGTACTTC.

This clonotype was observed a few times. As DNA, the CDR3 is TGTGCCAGCAGTTCGTCGATAGCGGGGGGTCAAGAGACCCAGTACTTC. The encoded protein is CASSSSIAGGQETQYF. This chain connects TRBV12-3 or TRBV12-4 to TRBJ2-5; 10 nucleotides agree with TRBD2. This CDR3 contains 16 residues. The V gene end was trimmed by 4 bases and the J gene end by 2 bases; junction bases not matched to a gene: 7.

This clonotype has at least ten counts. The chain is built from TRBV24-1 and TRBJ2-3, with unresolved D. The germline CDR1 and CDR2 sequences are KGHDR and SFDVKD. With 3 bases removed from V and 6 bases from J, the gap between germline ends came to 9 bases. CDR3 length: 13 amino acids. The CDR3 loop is CATSDPPLDTQYF. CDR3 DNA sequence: TGTGCCACCAGTGATCCGCCCCTTGATACGCAGTATTTT.

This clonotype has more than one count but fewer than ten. CDR3 residues: CASSQTNGGEKLFF. As DNA, the CDR3 is TGTGCCAGCAGCCAAACAAACGGGGGTGAAAAACTGTTTTTT. The V call is TRBV7-9, the J call TRBJ1-4; a possible D gene is TRBD1 (5 bases). The germline V and J ends were trimmed by 5 bases and 7 bases, with 14 bases remaining between them. Germline V CDR1 and CDR2: SEHNR, FQNEAQ (reference sequence). The CDR3 totals 14 residues.

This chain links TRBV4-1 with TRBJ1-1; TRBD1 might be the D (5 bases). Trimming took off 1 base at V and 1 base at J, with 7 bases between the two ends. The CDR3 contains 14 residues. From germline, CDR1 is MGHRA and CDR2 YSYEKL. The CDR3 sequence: CASSQGGGNTEAFF. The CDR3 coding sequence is TGCGCCAGCAGCCAAGGGGGGGGGAACACTGAAGCTTTCTTT.

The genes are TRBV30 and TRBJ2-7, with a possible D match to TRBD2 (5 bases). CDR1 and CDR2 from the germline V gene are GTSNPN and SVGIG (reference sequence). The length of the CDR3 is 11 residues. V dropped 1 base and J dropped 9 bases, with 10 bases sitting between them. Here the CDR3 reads CAWSATRWQYF. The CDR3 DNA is TGTGCCTGGAGTGCAACTAGATGGCAGTACTTC.

The DNA of the CDR3 is TGTGCCAGCAGCTTAGTTCACAGGGCCTACGAGCAGTACTTC. It encodes CASSLVHRAYEQYF. The chain joins TRBV7-8 to TRBJ2-7; a possible D gene is TRBD1 (6 bases). The V gene lost 1 base and the J gene lost 2 bases, with 9 bases spanning the gap. Per germline, CDR1 SGHVS and CDR2 FQNEAQ. The CDR3 loop spans 14 amino acids.

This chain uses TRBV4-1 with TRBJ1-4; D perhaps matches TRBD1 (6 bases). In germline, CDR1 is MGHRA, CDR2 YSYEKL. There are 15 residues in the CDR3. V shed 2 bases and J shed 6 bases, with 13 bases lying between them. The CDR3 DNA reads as TGCGCCAGCAGCCAAAAAGTGGGGGCGGATGAAAAACTGTTTTTT. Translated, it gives CASSQKVGADEKLFF.

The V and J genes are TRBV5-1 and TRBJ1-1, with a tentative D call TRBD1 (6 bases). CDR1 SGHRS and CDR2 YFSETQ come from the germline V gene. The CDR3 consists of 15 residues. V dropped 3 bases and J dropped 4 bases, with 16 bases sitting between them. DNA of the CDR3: TGCGCCAGCAGCTCATACAGGGATTTCGCCACTGAAGCTTTCTTT. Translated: CASSSYRDFATEAFF. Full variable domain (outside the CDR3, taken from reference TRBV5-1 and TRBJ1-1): KAGVTQTPRYLIKTRGQQVTLSCSPISGHRSVSWYQQTPGQGLQFLFEYFSETQRNKGNFPGRFSGRQFSNSRSEMNVSTLELGDSALYLCASSSYRDFATEAFFGQGTRLTVV.

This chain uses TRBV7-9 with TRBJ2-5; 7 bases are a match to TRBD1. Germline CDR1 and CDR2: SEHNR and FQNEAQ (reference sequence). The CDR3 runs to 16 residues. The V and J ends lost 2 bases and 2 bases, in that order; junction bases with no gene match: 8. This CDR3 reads CASSLSPRGLQETQYF. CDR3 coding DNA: TGTGCCAGCAGCTTATCACCGAGGGGGCTTCAAGAGACCCAGTACTTC.

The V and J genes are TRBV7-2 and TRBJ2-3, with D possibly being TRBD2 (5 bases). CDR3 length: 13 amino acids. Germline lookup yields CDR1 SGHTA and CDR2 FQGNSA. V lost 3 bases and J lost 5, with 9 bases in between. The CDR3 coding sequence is TGTGCCAGCAGCTTTTCTGAGGGAGATACGCAGTATTTT. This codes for CASSFSEGDTQYF.

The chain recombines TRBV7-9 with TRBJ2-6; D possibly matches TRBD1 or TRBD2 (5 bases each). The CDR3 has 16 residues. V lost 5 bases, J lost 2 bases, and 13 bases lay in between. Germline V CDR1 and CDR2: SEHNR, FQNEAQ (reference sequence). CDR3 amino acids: CASSQGRSTGANVLTF. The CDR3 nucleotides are TGTGCCAGCAGCCAGGGACGGAGCACTGGGGCCAACGTCCTGACTTTC.

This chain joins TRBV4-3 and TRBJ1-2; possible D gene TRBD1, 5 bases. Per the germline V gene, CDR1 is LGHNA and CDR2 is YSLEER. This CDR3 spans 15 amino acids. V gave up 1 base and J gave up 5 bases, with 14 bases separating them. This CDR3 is CASSQADAGHYGYTF. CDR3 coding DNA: TGCGCCAGCAGCCAAGCGGACGCAGGGCATTATGGCTACACCTTC.

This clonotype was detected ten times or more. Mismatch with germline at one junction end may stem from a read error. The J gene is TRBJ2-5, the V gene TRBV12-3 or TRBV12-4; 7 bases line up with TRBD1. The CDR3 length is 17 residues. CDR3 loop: CASSLVSNRDSQEAQYF. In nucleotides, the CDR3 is TGTGCCAGCAGTTTAGTATCTAACCGGGACAGTCAAGAGGCCCAGTACTTC.